Listed below are T cell receptor beta chains from one sample, sequenced in a study of OX40 agonist ivuxolimab in advanced cancers. Sequenced by immunoSEQ multiplex PCR; TCRdb stores in-frame clones only, minus some. The data show approximately 67,000 clones, around 80% seen once. The starting material was CD4+ or CD8+ T cells sorted from blood, obtained in a trial of the OX40 agonist ivuxolimab. The source is an adult with an advanced solid tumor such as melanoma, head and neck, liver or kidney cancer. The CDR3 runs from the conserved cysteine through the conserved F or W. A D gene is named only where the DNA matches it firmly. Clone size is stated in some rows and not others, as once, few, many or a class when expanded.

NA	TRBJ1-2	TRBV6-4	TRBD1	CASSDGNRGIGGYTF	TGTGCCAGCAGTGATGGAAACAGGGGTATTGGCGGCTACACCTTC
NA	TRBJ1-6	TRBV9	NA	CASNQGLTNSPLHF	TGTGCCAGCAACCAGGGGTTAACGAATTCACCCCTCCACTTT
NA	TRBJ2-7	TRBV11-2	NA	CASSFNALLRDGFYEQYF	TGTGCCAGCAGCTTCAACGCCCTTTTGCGGGACGGATTCTACGAGCAGTACTTC
NA	TRBJ2-5	TRBV19	NA	CASSPRSGPNQETQYF	TGTGCCAGTAGTCCTCGATCGGGACCTAACCAAGAGACCCAGTACTTC
medium-sized	TRBJ2-2	TRBV11-2	NA	CASSFGTTNTGELFF	TGTGCCAGCAGCTTCGGCACTACGAACACCGGGGAGCTGTTTTTT
NA	TRBJ1-2	TRBV6-5	NA	CASSSRAGDGYGYTF	TGTGCCAGCAGTTCAAGGGCAGGGGATGGCTATGGCTACACCTTC
once	TRBJ1-5	TRBV19	NA	CASSMNWQLSNQPQHF	TGTGCCAGTAGTATGAACTGGCAGCTTAGCAATCAGCCCCAGCATTTT
NA	TRBJ2-1	TRBV9	TRBD1	CASSRTGGPLGDEQFF	TGTGCCAGCAGCCGGACAGGGGGACCCCTTGGGGATGAGCAGTTCTTC
NA	TRBJ2-1	TRBV7-8	TRBD1	CASSFQGAEDNEQFF	TGTGCCAGCAGTTTTCAGGGGGCTGAAGACAATGAGCAGTTCTTC
NA	TRBJ2-3	TRBV14	TRBD2	CASSQDTKRAGGPDTQYF	TGTGCCAGCAGCCAAGATACGAAGAGAGCGGGGGGGCCGGATACGCAGTATTTT
NA	TRBJ1-2	TRBV7-2	NA	CASSPRSDGYTF	TGTGCCAGCAGCCCCCGGTCGGATGGCTACACCTTC
NA	TRBJ1-2	TRBV6-6	TRBD1	CASSYSGQGNYGYTF	TGTGCCAGCAGTTACTCAGGACAGGGAAACTATGGCTACACCTTC
NA	TRBJ2-7	TRBV15	NA	CATSREDSYEQYF	TGTGCCACCAGCAGAGAGGATTCATACGAGCAGTACTTC
NA	TRBJ1-1	TRBV5-6	NA	CASSLGPAKWNTEAFF	TGTGCCAGCAGCTTGGGACCCGCCAAGTGGAACACTGAAGCTTTCTTT
NA	TRBJ2-5	TRBV5-4	TRBD2	CASSLDSGGLETQYF	TGTGCCAGCAGCTTGGATTCGGGGGGGCTGGAGACCCAGTACTTC
NA	TRBJ2-1	TRBV5-6	TRBD2	CASSMGLAPFSSYNEQFF	TGTGCCAGCAGCATGGGACTAGCGCCATTCAGCTCCTACAATGAGCAGTTCTTC
NA	TRBJ1-2	TRBV10-2	NA	CASSESTQGRSRGYTF	TGCGCCAGCAGTGAGTCGACTCAGGGGAGGTCGAGGGGCTACACCTTC
NA	TRBJ2-1	TRBV5-1	TRBD2	CASRLRAGDWDEQFF	TGCGCCAGCCGCCTCCGAGCGGGAGACTGGGATGAGCAGTTCTTC
few	TRBJ2-2	TRBV19	NA	CASTGRPNTGELFF	TGTGCCAGTACCGGGCGTCCCAACACCGGGGAGCTGTTTTTT
NA	TRBJ2-1	TRBV27	TRBD2	CASSFGEGYNEQFF	TGTGCCAGCAGTTTCGGGGAGGGCTACAATGAGCAGTTCTTC
few	TRBJ1-5	TRBV6-5	NA	CASTPGMWSNQPQHF	TGTGCCAGCACGCCGGGGATGTGGAGCAATCAGCCCCAGCATTTT
NA	TRBJ2-1	TRBV19	TRBD2	CASRTGLAGGYNEQFF	TGTGCCAGTAGGACGGGACTAGCGGGAGGCTACAATGAGCAGTTCTTC
few	TRBJ2-7	TRBV7-9	TRBD2	CASSLVVSGRNEQYF	TGTGCCAGCAGCTTAGTTGTGAGCGGGAGGAACGAGCAGTACTTC
NA	TRBJ1-2	TRBV1	NA	CTSSPHGEGRNNYGYTF	TGCACCAGCAGCCCCCATGGGGAGGGACGGAACAACTATGGCTACACCTTC
few	TRBJ1-4	TRBV19	NA	CASSIGRQSIGEKLFF	TGTGCCAGTAGTATAGGTCGGCAGTCAATCGGGGAAAAACTGTTTTTT
few	TRBJ1-1	TRBV2	NA	CASRGSLGNTEAFF	TGTGCCAGCAGGGGGTCATTGGGGAACACTGAAGCTTTCTTT
NA	TRBJ2-2	TRBV5-1	TRBD1	CASSLEGTGSGRELFF	TGCGCCAGCAGCTTGGAAGGGACAGGGAGTGGCCGGGAGCTGTTTTTT
NA	TRBJ1-2	TRBV5-4	NA	CASSLAYVGYGYTF	TGTGCCAGCAGCTTGGCGTACGTAGGCTATGGCTACACCTTC
few	TRBJ1-1	TRBV30	NA	CAWRRVENTEAFF	TGTGCCTGGAGGAGGGTCGAGAACACTGAAGCTTTCTTT
few	TRBJ2-7	TRBV4-1	TRBD2	CASSQAGGSGYEQYF	TGCGCCAGCAGCCAAGCGGGCGGGAGCGGTTACGAGCAGTACTTC
NA	TRBJ2-3	TRBV7-2	TRBD2	CASSPGTSGTTDTQYF	TGTGCCAGCAGCCCTGGGACTAGCGGGACCACAGATACGCAGTATTTT
NA	TRBJ1-1	TRBV18	NA	CASSPPGVGWGNTEAFF	TGTGCCAGCTCACCACCGGGGGTGGGTTGGGGCAACACTGAAGCTTTCTTT
NA	TRBJ2-2	TRBV7-2	TRBD2	CASRLLAGNTGELFF	TGTGCCAGCAGACTATTAGCGGGAAACACCGGGGAGCTGTTTTTT
NA	TRBJ2-1	TRBV6-5	NA	CASSYDTGRSLNEQFF	TGTGCCAGCAGTTACGACACAGGCCGCTCCCTAAATGAGCAGTTCTTC
NA	TRBJ2-3	TRBV5-4	TRBD2	CASRGGLAGTKDTQYF	TGTGCCAGCAGGGGGGGACTAGCGGGGACCAAGGATACGCAGTATTTT
once	TRBJ2-7	TRBV5-5	NA	CASSLPALAATEQYF	TGTGCCAGCAGCTTGCCGGCCCTAGCCGCGACCGAGCAGTACTTC
NA	TRBJ2-5	TRBV7-2	NA	CASSDLGTQYF	TGTGCCAGCAGCGACCTAGGGACCCAGTACTTC
NA	TRBJ1-2	TRBV28	NA	CASGRDYGYTF	TGTGCCAGCGGGAGGGACTATGGCTACACCTTC
once	TRBJ2-5	TRBV27	NA	CASSLRAQETQYF	TGTGCCAGCAGTTTACGGGCACAAGAGACCCAGTACTTC
NA	TRBJ2-7	TRBV27	TRBD2	CASSLSGGRGLDSYEQYF	TGTGCCAGCAGTTTATCGGGGGGCAGGGGACTAGACTCCTACGAGCAGTACTTC
few	TRBJ1-2	TRBV14	TRBD1	CASSQAQGDGYTF	TGTGCCAGCAGCCAAGCTCAGGGGGATGGCTACACCTTC
NA	TRBJ2-7	TRBV5-1	NA	CASSLVEGGFYEQYF	TGCGCCAGCAGCTTGGTTGAAGGAGGGTTCTACGAGCAGTACTTC
NA	TRBJ2-1	TRBV25-1	TRBD2	CASSELAGGANEQFF	TGTGCCAGCAGTGAACTAGCGGGAGGCGCAAATGAGCAGTTCTTC
NA	TRBJ1-2	TRBV29-1	NA	CSVERGLKGYTF	TGCAGCGTTGAAAGGGGACTAAAGGGCTACACCTTC
NA	TRBJ2-2	TRBV7-2	TRBD2	CASSPTGGRDTGELFF	TGTGCCAGCAGCCCTACCGGGGGGAGGGACACCGGGGAGCTGTTTTTT
NA	TRBJ2-2	TRBV18	NA	CASSPTRTGELFF	TGTGCCAGCTCACCGACGAGGACCGGGGAGCTGTTTTTT
NA	TRBJ1-2	TRBV7-2	NA	CASSLEWTVGGYTF	TGTGCCAGCAGCTTAGAATGGACAGTCGGTGGCTACACCTTC
NA	TRBJ1-3	TRBV6-1	NA	CASSDPRYTIYF	TGTGCCAGCAGTGATCCACGATACACCATATATTTT
NA	TRBJ1-2	TRBV5-1	NA	CASSLRLAPDGYTF	TGCGCCAGCAGCTTGCGGTTAGCCCCGGATGGCTACACCTTC
few	TRBJ1-1	TRBV5-5	NA	CASSSQVADTEAFF	TGTGCCAGCAGCTCCCAGGTGGCGGACACTGAAGCTTTCTTT
NA	TRBJ2-7	TRBV4-2	NA	CASSQDPASAAYEQYF	TGTGCCAGCAGCCAAGATCCGGCTAGCGCAGCCTACGAGCAGTACTTC
NA	TRBJ2-1	TRBV7-2	NA	CASSRWPGNNEQFF	TGTGCCAGCAGCCGATGGCCGGGAAACAATGAGCAGTTCTTC
NA	TRBJ2-3	TRBV2	TRBD2	CASSEAGTSGYTDTQYF	TGTGCCAGCAGTGAAGCGGGGACTAGCGGATACACAGATACGCAGTATTTT
NA	TRBJ1-3	TRBV10-3	TRBD1	CAISPPGGRGNTIYF	TGTGCCATCAGTCCCCCAGGGGGCCGAGGAAACACCATATATTTT
NA	TRBJ1-5	TRBV10-3	NA	CAISESQSQGNQPQHF	TGTGCCATCAGTGAGTCGCAGTCTCAGGGCAATCAGCCCCAGCATTTT
few	TRBJ1-2	TRBV29-1	NA	CSVDSGYGYTF	TGCAGCGTTGATTCTGGCTATGGCTACACCTTC
NA	TRBJ1-2	TRBV28	TRBD1	CASSHEQGAGYGYTF	TGTGCCAGCAGCCATGAACAGGGGGCCGGGTATGGCTACACCTTC